This T cell receptor (beta chain) was sequenced for a study of T cell responses to AZD1222 COVID-19 vaccine. Whole-study findings and limits: Spike-wide coverage was observed for vaccine-associated CD4 TCRs, with dominant responses at 160-218 and 743-854. Baseline seropositives among AZD1222 recipients totaled only 6 or 7. Spike-specific TCR breadth and depth rose after two AZD1222 doses.

From germline, CDR1 is LGHDT and CDR2 YNNKEL (reference sequence). CDR3 size: 15 residues. The trim removed 1 base at V and 8 bases at J, leaving 5 bases unmatched. Details on this clone: The antigen is not known.

Generated by immunoSEQ multiplex PCR, the TCRdb table keeps only in-frame clones and is missing some. Of about 93,000 clones in the sample, 85% to 90% are singletons; the top ten hold roughly 2.7%. Here the sequenced sample was peripheral blood, taken 28 days after the second AZD1222 dose. The rearrangement joins TRBV3-1 (or the pseudogene TRBV3-2) to TRBJ1-4, with 9 bases matching TRBD1. The source is an adult who received the AZD1222 COVID-19 vaccine. CDR3 coding DNA: TGTGCCAGCAGCCAAGGGACAGGGGAATCGGAAAAACTGTTTTTT. Protein product: CASSQGTGESEKLFF.